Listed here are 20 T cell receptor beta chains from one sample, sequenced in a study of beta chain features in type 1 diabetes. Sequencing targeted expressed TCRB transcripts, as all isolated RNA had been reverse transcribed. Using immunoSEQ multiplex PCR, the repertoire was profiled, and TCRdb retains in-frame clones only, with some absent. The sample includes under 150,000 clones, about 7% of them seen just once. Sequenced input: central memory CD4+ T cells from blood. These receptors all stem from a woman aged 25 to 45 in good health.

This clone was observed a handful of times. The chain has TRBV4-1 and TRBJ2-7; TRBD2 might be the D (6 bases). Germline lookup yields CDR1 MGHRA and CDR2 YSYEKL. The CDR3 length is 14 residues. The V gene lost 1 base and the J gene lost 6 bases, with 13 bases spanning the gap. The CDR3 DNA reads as TGCGCCAGCAGCCAAGCTAACAGCGGGCTCGAGCAGTACTTC. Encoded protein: CASSQANSGLEQYF.

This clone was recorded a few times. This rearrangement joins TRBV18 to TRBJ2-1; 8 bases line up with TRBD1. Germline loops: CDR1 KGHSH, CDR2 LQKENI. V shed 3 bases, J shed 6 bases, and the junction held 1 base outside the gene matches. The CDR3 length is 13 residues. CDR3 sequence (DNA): TGTGCCAGCTCACCGGACAGGGTCAATGAGCAGTTCTTC. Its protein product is CASSPDRVNEQFF.

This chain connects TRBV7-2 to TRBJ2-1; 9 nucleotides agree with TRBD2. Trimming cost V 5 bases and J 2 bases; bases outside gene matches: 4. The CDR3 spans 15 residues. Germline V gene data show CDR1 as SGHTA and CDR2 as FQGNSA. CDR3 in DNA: TGTGCCAGCAGCCTGACTAGCGGCCCCTACAATGAGCAGTTCTTC. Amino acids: CASSLTSGPYNEQFF.

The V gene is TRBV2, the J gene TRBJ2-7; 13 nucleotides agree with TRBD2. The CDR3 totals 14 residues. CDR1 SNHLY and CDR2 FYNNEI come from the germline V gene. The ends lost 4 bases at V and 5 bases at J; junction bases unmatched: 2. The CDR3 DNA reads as TGTGCCAGCAGTGTAACTAGCGGGAGGGACGAGCAGTACTTC. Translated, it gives CASSVTSGRDEQYF.

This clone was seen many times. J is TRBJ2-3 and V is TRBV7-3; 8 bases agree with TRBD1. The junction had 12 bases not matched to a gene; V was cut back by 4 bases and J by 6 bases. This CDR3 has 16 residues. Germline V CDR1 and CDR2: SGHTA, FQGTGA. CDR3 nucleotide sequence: TGTGCCAGCAGCTCAGGGGACGCAGGGGGCCGGGATACGCAGTATTTT. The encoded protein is CASSSGDAGGRDTQYF.

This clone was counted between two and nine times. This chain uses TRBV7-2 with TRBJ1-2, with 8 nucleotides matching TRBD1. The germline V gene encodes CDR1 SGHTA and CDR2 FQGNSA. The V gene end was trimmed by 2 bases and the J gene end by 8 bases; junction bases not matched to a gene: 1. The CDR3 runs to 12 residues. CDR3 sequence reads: CASSLTGGGYTF. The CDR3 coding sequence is TGTGCCAGCAGCTTAACAGGGGGAGGCTACACCTTC.

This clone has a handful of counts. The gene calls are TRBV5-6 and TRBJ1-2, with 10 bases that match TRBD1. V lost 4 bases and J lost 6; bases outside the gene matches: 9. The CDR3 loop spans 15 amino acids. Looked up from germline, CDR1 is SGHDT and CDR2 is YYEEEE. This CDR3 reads CASSPLGTGDHGYTF. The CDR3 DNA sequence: TGTGCCAGCAGCCCCTTGGGGACAGGGGACCATGGCTACACCTTC.

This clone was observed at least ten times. Here the CDR3 DNA reads TGCGCCAGCAGCCCAACCCCGGGACAGAACACCGGGGAGCTGTTTTTT. Protein sequence: CASSPTPGQNTGELFF. The J gene is TRBJ2-2, the V gene TRBV4-3, with a weak D call TRBD1 (6 bases). V lost 4 bases, J lost 1 base, and 13 bases lay in between. CDR1 LGHNA and CDR2 YSLEER come from the germline V gene. The CDR3 runs to 16 residues.

The CDR3 DNA reads TGTGCCAGCAGCATCCTAGCGGGAGGGGGAGATACGCAGTATTTT. This encodes CASSILAGGGDTQYF. The chain recombines TRBV7-3 with TRBJ2-3; 12 nucleotides align to TRBD2. This CDR3 spans 15 amino acids. V lost 5 bases, J lost 5 bases, and 5 bases stayed unmatched. From germline, CDR1 is SGHTA and CDR2 FQGTGA.

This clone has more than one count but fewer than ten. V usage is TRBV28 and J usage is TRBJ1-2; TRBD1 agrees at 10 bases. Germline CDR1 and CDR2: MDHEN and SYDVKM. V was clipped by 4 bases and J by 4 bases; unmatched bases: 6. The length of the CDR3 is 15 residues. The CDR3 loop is CASSSGQGVLYGYTF. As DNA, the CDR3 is TGTGCCAGCAGTTCCGGACAGGGGGTCCTCTATGGCTACACCTTC.

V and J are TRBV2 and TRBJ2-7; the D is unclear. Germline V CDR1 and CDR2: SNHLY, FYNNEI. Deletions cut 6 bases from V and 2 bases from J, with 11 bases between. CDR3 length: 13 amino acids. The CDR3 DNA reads TGTGCCAGCAGGCACAACTACCCCTACGAGCAGTACTTC. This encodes CASRHNYPYEQYF.

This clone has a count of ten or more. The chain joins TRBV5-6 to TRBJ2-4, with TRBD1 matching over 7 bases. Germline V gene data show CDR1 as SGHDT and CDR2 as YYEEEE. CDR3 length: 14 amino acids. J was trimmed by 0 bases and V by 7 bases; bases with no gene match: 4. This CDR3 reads CASRQGVAKNIQYF. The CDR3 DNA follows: TGTGCCAGCCGGCAGGGGGTAGCCAAAAACATTCAGTACTTC. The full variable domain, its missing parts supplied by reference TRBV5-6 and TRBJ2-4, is DAGVTQSPTHLIKTRGQQVTLRCSPKSGHDTVSWYQQALGQGPQFIFQYYEEEERQRGNFPDRFSGHQFPNYSSELNVNALLLGDSALYLCASRQGVAKNIQYFGAGTRLSVL.

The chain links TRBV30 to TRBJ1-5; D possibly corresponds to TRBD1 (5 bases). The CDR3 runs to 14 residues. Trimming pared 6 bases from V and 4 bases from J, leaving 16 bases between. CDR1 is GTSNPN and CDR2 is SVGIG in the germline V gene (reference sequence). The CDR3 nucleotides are TGTGCCTGTACTCAGGGTGGAGCAAATCAGCCCCAGCATTTT. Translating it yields CACTQGGANQPQHF.

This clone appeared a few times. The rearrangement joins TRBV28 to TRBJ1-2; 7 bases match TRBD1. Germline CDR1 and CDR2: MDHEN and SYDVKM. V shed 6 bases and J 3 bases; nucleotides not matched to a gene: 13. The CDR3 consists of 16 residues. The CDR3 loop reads CASSIGARDRHYGYTF. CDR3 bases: TGTGCCAGCAGCATCGGAGCCCGGGACAGACACTATGGCTACACCTTC.

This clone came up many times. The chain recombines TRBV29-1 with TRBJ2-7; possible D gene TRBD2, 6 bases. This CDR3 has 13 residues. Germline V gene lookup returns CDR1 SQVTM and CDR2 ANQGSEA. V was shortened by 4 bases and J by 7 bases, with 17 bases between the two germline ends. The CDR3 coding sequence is TGCAGCGTTGGACACCCATCTGGGGGGGAGCAGTACTTC. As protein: CSVGHPSGGEQYF.

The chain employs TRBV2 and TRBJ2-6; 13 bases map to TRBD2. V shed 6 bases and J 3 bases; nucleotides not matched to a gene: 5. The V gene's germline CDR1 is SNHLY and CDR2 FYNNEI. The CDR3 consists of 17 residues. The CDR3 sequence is CASSSGLAGIGANVLTF. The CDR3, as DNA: TGTGCCAGCAGCTCGGGACTAGCGGGAATTGGGGCCAACGTCCTGACTTTC.

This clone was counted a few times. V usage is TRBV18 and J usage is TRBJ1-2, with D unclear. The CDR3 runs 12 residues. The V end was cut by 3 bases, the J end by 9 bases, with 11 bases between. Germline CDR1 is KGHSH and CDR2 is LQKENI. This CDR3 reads CASSPERSRYTF. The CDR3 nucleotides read TGTGCCAGCTCACCCGAGAGGAGTCGCTACACCTTC. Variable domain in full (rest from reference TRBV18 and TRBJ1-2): NAGVMQNPRHLVRRRGQEARLRCSPMKGHSHVYWYRQLPEEGLKFMVYLQKENIIDESGMPKERFSAEFPKEGPSILRIQQVVRGDSAAYFCASSPERSRYTFGSGTRLTVV.

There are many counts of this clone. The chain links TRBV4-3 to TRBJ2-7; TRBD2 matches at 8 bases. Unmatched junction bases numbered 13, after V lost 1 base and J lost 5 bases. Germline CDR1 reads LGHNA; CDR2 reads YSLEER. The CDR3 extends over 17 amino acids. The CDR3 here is CASSQALLAEAPHEQYF. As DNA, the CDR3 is TGCGCCAGCAGCCAAGCCTTACTAGCGGAGGCGCCCCACGAGCAGTACTTC.

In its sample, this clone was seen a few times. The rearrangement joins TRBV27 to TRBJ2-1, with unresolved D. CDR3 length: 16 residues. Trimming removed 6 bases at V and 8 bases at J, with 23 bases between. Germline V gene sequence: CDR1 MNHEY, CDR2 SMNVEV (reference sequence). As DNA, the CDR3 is TGTGCCAGCAGAGACGAGATAAAGATTTCAAGCGATGAGCAGTTCTTC. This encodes CASRDEIKISSDEQFF.

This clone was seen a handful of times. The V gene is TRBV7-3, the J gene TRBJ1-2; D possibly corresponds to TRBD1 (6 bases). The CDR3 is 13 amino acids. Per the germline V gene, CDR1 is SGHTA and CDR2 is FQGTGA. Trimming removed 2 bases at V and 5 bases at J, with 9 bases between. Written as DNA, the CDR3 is TGTGCCAGCAGCTTAGGTCAGGGGTATGGCTACACCTTC. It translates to CASSLGQGYGYTF.